What follows are 24 T cell receptor beta chains derived from one specimen sequenced in a study of human T cells and chemical hapten exposure. Using its own MiXCR run on the RACE reads, TCRdb lists one record per CDR3 protein. Among under 200,000 distinct CDR3 sequences listed, around 30% were seen once. Time point: pre-sensitization, week 0. The treatment was: therapeutic diphenylcyclopropenone sensitization with weekly scalp DPC. The sample was whole blood, taken in connection with sensitization to the hapten diphenylcyclopropenone (DPC). The receptors were gathered from a woman in her twenties or thirties with alopecia areata. Some clones in this sample may be carry-over from other donors' samples.

Note on this clonotype: Sequence at one end of the junction differs from germline and may be a read error. This chain links TRBV4-2 with TRBJ2-2; D may correspond to TRBD1 or TRBD2 (5 bases each). The CDR3 length is 18 residues. Germline CDR1 and CDR2: LGHNA and YNFKEQ. In DNA, the CDR3 is TGTACCAGCAGCCAAGATCTATCGGGGCAGGCGAACACCGGGGAGCTGTTTTTT. Translated, it gives CTSSQDLSGQANTGELFF.

This clonotype occurred a few times. This chain connects TRBV28 to TRBJ1-1; TRBD1 aligns across 7 bases. The CDR3 is 12 amino acids. V gave up 11 bases and J gave up 0 bases; unmatched junction bases: 3. Germline values: CDR1 MDHEN, CDR2 SYDVKM. The CDR3 DNA is TGTGCCGCCGGGACAGTGAACACTGAAGCTTTCTTT. Encoded protein: CAAGTVNTEAFF.

This clonotype was seen ten or more times. This rearrangement joins TRBV7-2 to TRBJ1-6; D is undetermined. This CDR3 is 15 amino acids long. Germline loops: CDR1 SGHTA, CDR2 FQGNSA. The V and J ends lost 3 bases and 7 bases respectively, with 13 bases between them. CDR3 protein: CASSFTNAPNSPLHF. CDR3 coding DNA: TGTGCCAGCAGCTTTACGAACGCTCCGAATTCACCCCTCCACTTT.

This clonotype was seen a handful of times. This chain uses TRBV7-2 with TRBJ2-7; D is uncertain. There are 12 residues in the CDR3. Germline V gene data show CDR1 as SGHTA and CDR2 as FQGNSA. V was cut by 5 bases and J by 2 bases, with 7 bases left in between. CDR3 protein: CASSPSAYEQYF. The CDR3, as DNA: TGTGCCAGCAGCCCCTCGGCCTACGAGCAGTACTTC.

The genes are TRBV12-3 or TRBV12-4 and TRBJ1-6, with 7 bases that match TRBD1. The CDR3 runs 15 residues. With V trimmed by 6 bases and J by 10 bases, 12 bases remained unmatched. The CDR3 region is CASSPIGGTVSPLHF. The CDR3 DNA reads as TGTGCCAGCAGCCCGATAGGGGGGACAGTGTCACCCCTCCACTTT.

This clonotype was observed a handful of times. The CDR3 spells CSVVVNYEQYF. The CDR3 DNA reads as TGCAGCGTTGTAGTCAACTACGAGCAGTACTTC. The chain is built from TRBV29-1 and TRBJ2-7; D is undetermined. Germline CDR1 is SQVTM and CDR2 is ANQGSEA. This CDR3 contains 11 residues. Trimming removed 4 bases at V and 3 bases at J, with 7 bases between.

This clonotype was counted only a few times. This sequence joins TRBV7-9 and TRBJ2-1, with TRBD2 as a possible D gene (5 bases). The CDR3 totals 13 residues. Germline CDR1 is SEHNR and CDR2 is FQNEAQ (reference sequence). V lost 5 bases, J lost 15 bases, and 20 bases lay in between. The CDR3 bases are TGTGCCAGCAGCCTCGATCGGACTCCGCCGTGGTTCTTC. Amino acid sequence: CASSLDRTPPWFF.

The chain uses TRBV7-9 and TRBJ2-2; TRBD2 agrees at 11 bases. The V gene's germline CDR1 is SEHNR and CDR2 FQNEAQ (reference sequence). This CDR3 region has 17 residues. V was pared by 5 bases and J by 7 bases, with 12 bases of the junction left unmatched. The CDR3 here is CASSAPGTSGPRGELFF. The CDR3 DNA reads as TGTGCCAGCAGCGCCCCCGGGACTAGCGGACCTCGCGGGGAGCTGTTTTTT.

There are a few counts of this clonotype. One junction end does not reproduce the germline sequence, and a read error may be involved. This chain uses TRBV10-3 with TRBJ2-1; the match to TRBD2 covers 8 bases. This CDR3 comprises 14 residues. Germline CDR1 and CDR2: ENHRY and SYGVKD. The CDR3 protein is CAISERTSYSEQFF. The CDR3 coding sequence is TGTGCCATCAGTGAGAGGACTAGCTACAGTGAGCAGTTCTTC.

The chain is built from TRBV7-3 and TRBJ2-1; no firm D call. V lost 1 base and J lost 7, with 8 bases in between. Germline CDR1 SGHTA, CDR2 FQGTGA. The CDR3 runs 13 residues. CDR3 region: CASSLIRGNEQFF. In nucleotides, the CDR3 is TGTGCCAGCAGCTTAATCCGCGGAAATGAGCAGTTCTTC.

The chain links TRBV11-1 to TRBJ1-2; D gene ambiguous. With 5 bases removed from V and 3 bases from J, the gap between germline ends came to 4 bases. Germline CDR1 SGHAT, CDR2 FQDESV (reference sequence). The CDR3 extends over 11 amino acids. The CDR3 here is CASSADYGYTF. CDR3 bases: TGTGCCAGCAGCGCTGACTATGGCTACACCTTC.

The rearrangement joins TRBV28 to TRBJ2-3, with D maybe TRBD1 (5 bases). The CDR3 has 14 amino acids. Trimming took off 2 bases at V and 2 bases at J, with 8 bases between the two ends. The germline gives CDR1 MDHEN, CDR2 SYDVKM. The chain's CDR3 is CASSLRQNTDTQYF. The CDR3 region has the DNA TGTGCCAGCAGTTTACGACAGAACACAGATACGCAGTATTTT. Combining the CDR3 with reference TRBV28 and TRBJ2-3 gives the whole variable domain DVKVTQSSRYLVKRTGEKVFLECVQDMDHENMFWYRQDPGLGLRLIYFSYDVKMKEKGDIPEGYSVSREKKERFSLILESASTNQTSMYLCASSLRQNTDTQYFGPGTRLTVL.

The chain recombines TRBV29-1 with TRBJ2-2; D perhaps matches TRBD1 (6 bases). The germline V gene encodes CDR1 SQVTM and CDR2 ANQGSEA. CDR3 size: 15 residues. Trimming shortened V by 5 bases and J by 1 base, and 14 bases separated the two germline ends. The CDR3 loop reads CSVFVLGGNTGELFF. The CDR3 region has the DNA TGCAGCGTTTTTGTTTTAGGGGGGAACACCGGGGAGCTGTTTTTT.

The CDR3 nucleotides are TGTGCCGGAAGGGACAGGAACTATGGCTACACCTTC. Translated: CAGRDRNYGYTF. The chain has TRBV7-2 and TRBJ1-2, with 8 bases matching TRBD1. Per the germline V gene, CDR1 is SGHTA and CDR2 is FQGNSA. The V and J ends lost 11 bases and 2 bases, in that order; junction bases with no gene match: 4. CDR3 size: 12 residues.

The rearrangement uses TRBV29-1 and TRBJ1-5, with D possibly TRBD1 on 6 matching bases. This CDR3 contains 13 residues. Germline V gene sequence: CDR1 SQVTM, CDR2 ANQGSEA. Trimming cost V 4 bases and J 2 bases, with 9 bases left between them. Here the CDR3 DNA reads TGCAGCGTTGCGTGGACAGGCAATCAGCCCCAGCATTTT. Protein: CSVAWTGNQPQHF. The entire variable domain, with the rest obtained from reference TRBV29-1 and TRBJ1-5, is as follows: SAVISQKPSRDICQRGTSLTIQCQVDSQVTMMFWYRQQPGQSLTLIATANQGSEATYESGFVIDKFPISRPNLTFSTLTVSNMSPEDSSIYLCSVAWTGNQPQHFGDGTRLSIL.

This clonotype was observed a few times. J is TRBJ2-5 and V is TRBV29-1; 7 bases agree with TRBD1. This CDR3 comprises 11 residues. Germline assignment: CDR1 SQVTM and CDR2 ANQGSEA. The J segment lost 5 bases and the V segment lost 6 bases, leaving 3 bases of the junction unmatched. As DNA, the CDR3 is TGCAGCGTGGTGACAGGGGAGACCCAGTACTTC. Translated: CSVVTGETQYF.

The rearrangement joins TRBV2 to TRBJ1-3; D gene ambiguous. The ends were cut back, 0 bases at V and 0 bases at J, with 9 bases in the middle. Germline V gene lookup returns CDR1 SNHLY and CDR2 FYNNEI. The CDR3 runs 16 residues. CDR3 in DNA: TGTGCCAGCAGTGAAGCGGGGTTAGCCTCTGGAAACACCATATATTTT. Translating it yields CASSEAGLASGNTIYF.

The V and J genes are TRBV5-1 and TRBJ1-3; unclear D gene. The germline V and J ends were trimmed by 5 bases and 4 bases, with 16 bases remaining between them. This CDR3 is built from 15 residues. The V gene's germline CDR1 is SGHRS and CDR2 YFSETQ. The CDR3 loop is CASRPPGGSGNTIYF. The CDR3 DNA is TGCGCCAGCAGGCCCCCCGGAGGGTCCGGAAACACCATATATTTT.

CDR3 sequence reads: CASSVVPTTEAFF. In nucleotides, the CDR3 is TGTGCCAGCAGCGTAGTGCCAACCACTGAAGCTTTCTTT. This rearrangement joins TRBV9 to TRBJ1-1; D gene uncertain. The germline gives CDR1 SGDLS, CDR2 YYNGEE. Deletions cut 0 bases from V and 4 bases from J, with 7 bases between. The CDR3 has 13 amino acids.

The rearrangement links TRBV4-3 to TRBJ2-6, with D hard to call. The CDR3 sequence is 17 residues long. V dropped 0 bases and J dropped 0 bases, with 9 bases sitting between them. Per the germline V gene, CDR1 is LGHNA and CDR2 is YSLEER. CDR3 sequence: CASSQDWQNSGANVLTF. The CDR3 DNA sequence: TGCGCCAGCAGCCAAGATTGGCAGAACTCTGGGGCCAACGTCCTGACTTTC.

This rearrangement joins TRBV7-9 to TRBJ1-1, with D possibly being TRBD1 (6 bases). The CDR3 contains 16 residues. The germline V and J ends were trimmed by 2 bases and 2 bases, with 15 bases remaining between them. Germline V gene sequence: CDR1 SEHNR, CDR2 FQNEAQ (reference sequence). CDR3 loop: CASSLLGAIGNTEAFF. The DNA of the CDR3 is TGTGCCAGCAGCTTATTGGGGGCCATTGGTAACACTGAAGCTTTCTTT.

Ten or more counts support this clonotype. CDR3 loop: CSAPGSGSVEQFF. CDR3 nucleotide sequence: TGCAGTGCCCCGGGGAGCGGGAGTGTCGAGCAGTTCTTC. This chain connects TRBV20-1 to TRBJ2-1, with 8 positions matching TRBD2. CDR3 size: 13 residues. The V and J ends lost 6 bases and 10 bases, in that order; junction bases with no gene match: 11. Germline loops: CDR1 DFQATT, CDR2 SNEGSKA (reference sequence).

The V gene is TRBV29-1, the J gene TRBJ1-1; D remains unclear. V lost 4 bases and J 3 bases, leaving 12 bases between the germline ends. The CDR3 sequence is 13 residues long. Germline V CDR1 and CDR2: SQVTM, ANQGSEA. The DNA for the CDR3 is TGCAGCGTTGGACTCCTACCCGACACTGAAGCTTTCTTT. Protein product: CSVGLLPDTEAFF.

The chain recombines TRBV27 with TRBJ2-2, with D maybe TRBD2 (6 bases). The germline gives CDR1 MNHEY, CDR2 SMNVEV (reference sequence). The CDR3 loop spans 17 amino acids. Trimming left V 6 bases short and J 5 bases short, with 22 bases between. Here the CDR3 reads CASRGLSGPPGTGELFF. The CDR3 bases are TGTGCCAGCAGGGGGCTTAGCGGACCCCCGGGGACCGGGGAGCTGTTTTTT.